These 14 T cell receptor beta chains were sequenced from one sample in a study of blood T cell repertoires in COVID-19. Generated by immunoSEQ multiplex PCR, the TCRdb table keeps only in-frame clones and is missing some. In the table there are over 75,000 clones, almost 90% of which are singletons. Input material: peripheral blood. The origin of the receptors is a human donor with active COVID-19. The donor label of this sample is uncertain.

The CDR3 protein is CASSPRTGYEQYF. CDR3 DNA sequence: TGTGCCAGTAGTCCAAGGACAGGCTACGAGCAGTACTTC. The chain is built from TRBV19 and TRBJ2-7, with 7 bases that match TRBD1. Germline V gene sequence: CDR1 LNHDA, CDR2 SQIVND (reference sequence). The trim removed 5 bases at V and 3 bases at J, leaving 4 bases unmatched. CDR3 size: 13 residues.

The rearrangement uses TRBV6-5 and TRBJ1-5; perhaps TRBD1 as D (6 bases). The ends were cut back, 4 bases at V and 0 bases at J, with 10 bases in the middle. Germline lookup yields CDR1 MNHEY and CDR2 SVGAGI. This CDR3 is built from 15 residues. This chain's CDR3 is CASSSRQVSNQPQHF. The CDR3 DNA sequence: TGTGCCAGCAGTTCTCGACAGGTTAGCAATCAGCCCCAGCATTTT.

V and J are TRBV9 and TRBJ1-2, with 11 bases lining up with TRBD1. With 4 bases clipped from V and 6 bases from J, the junction kept 17 bases outside the gene matches. Germline CDR1 SGDLS, CDR2 YYNGEE. The CDR3 length is 18 residues. CDR3 in amino acids: CASSPTPRFEDRGHGYTF. Written as DNA, the CDR3 is TGTGCCAGCAGCCCAACGCCCCGGTTTGAGGACAGGGGGCATGGCTACACCTTC.

The chain joins TRBV19 to TRBJ1-2; D uncertain. V was clipped by 5 bases and J by 1 base, with 20 bases between them. Germline CDR1 LNHDA, CDR2 SQIVND (reference sequence). CDR3 length: 17 residues. CDR3 loop: CASSPYISSSINYGYTF. For the CDR3, the DNA is TGTGCCAGTAGTCCGTACATCAGTTCTTCCATTAACTATGGCTACACCTTC.

The chain joins TRBV30 to TRBJ1-3, with 7 bases fitting TRBD1. The trim removed 0 bases at V and 3 bases at J, leaving 14 bases unmatched. The CDR3 is 18 amino acids. Germline CDR1 GTSNPN, CDR2 SVGIG (reference sequence). The CDR3 DNA is TGTGCCTGGAGTGTGCCGGTCCAGGGGGTTTCATATGGAAACACCATATATTTT. This gives the protein CAWSVPVQGVSYGNTIYF. Looking up the rest from reference TRBV30 and TRBJ1-3 gives the full variable domain: SQTIHQWPATLVQPVGSPLSLECTVEGTSNPNLYWYRQAAGRGLQLLFYSVGIGQISSEVPQNLSASRPQDRQFILSSKKLLLSDSGFYLCAWSVPVQGVSYGNTIYFGEGSWLTVV.

This sequence joins TRBV7-2 and TRBJ1-5, with unresolved D. Between the trimmed V and J ends, which lost 2 bases and 4 bases, there was a span of 12 bases. This CDR3 is 15 amino acids long. Germline assignment: CDR1 SGHTA and CDR2 FQGNSA. The CDR3 protein is CASSLSPGMNQPQHF. The CDR3 nucleotides are TGTGCCAGCAGCTTAAGCCCGGGGATGAATCAGCCCCAGCATTTT.

V usage is TRBV29-1 and J usage is TRBJ2-2; TRBD1 agrees at 7 bases. In germline, CDR1 is SQVTM, CDR2 ANQGSEA. This CDR3 comprises 13 residues. V gave up 6 bases and J gave up 5 bases; unmatched junction bases: 6. CDR3: CSVGDRTTGELFF. The CDR3 region has the DNA TGCAGCGTCGGGGACAGAACAACCGGGGAGCTGTTTTTT.

This clone showed up just once. This chain uses TRBV4-2 with TRBJ1-3; no reliable D call. V dropped 2 bases and J dropped 0 bases, with 14 bases sitting between them. CDR3 length: 17 amino acids. From germline, CDR1 is LGHNA and CDR2 YNFKEQ. The DNA of the CDR3 is TGTGCCAGCAGCCAATCCCGGGATCGCGTCTCTGGAAACACCATATATTTT. This gives the protein CASSQSRDRVSGNTIYF.

The genes are TRBV19 and TRBJ2-2; 9 nucleotides align to TRBD2. Unmatched junction bases numbered 2, after V lost 3 bases and J lost 0 bases. Germline V gives CDR1 LNHDA, CDR2 SQIVND (reference sequence). The CDR3 spans 16 residues. As DNA, the CDR3 is TGTGCCAGTAGTATCGGCGGGGGGGCGAACACCGGGGAGCTGTTTTTT. Translated: CASSIGGGANTGELFF.

The genes are TRBV18 and TRBJ1-2, with D tentatively TRBD1 (6 bases). Per the germline V gene, CDR1 is KGHSH and CDR2 is LQKENI. The length of the CDR3 is 14 residues. V dropped 0 bases and J dropped 4 bases, with 9 bases sitting between them. DNA for the CDR3: TGTGCCAGCTCACCACCGGGGGGGCTCTATGGCTACACCTTC. Translated: CASSPPGGLYGYTF. Full variable domain (rest looked up from reference TRBV18 and TRBJ1-2): NAGVMQNPRHLVRRRGQEARLRCSPMKGHSHVYWYRQLPEEGLKFMVYLQKENIIDESGMPKERFSAEFPKEGPSILRIQQVVRGDSAAYFCASSPPGGLYGYTFGSGTRLTVV.

V gene TRBV28 combines with J gene TRBJ1-3; D call uncertain. The CDR3 extends over 13 amino acids. Trimming removed 3 bases from V and 7 bases from J, with 10 bases in between. Germline V gene data show CDR1 as MDHEN and CDR2 as SYDVKM. CDR3 nucleotide sequence: TGTGCCAGCAGTTTTGACCCCAGGAACACCATATATTTT. Its protein is CASSFDPRNTIYF.

The chain carries TRBV25-1 and TRBJ1-2; D may be TRBD1 (6 bases). The CDR3 contains 15 residues. V gave up 2 bases and J gave up 6 bases, with 16 bases separating them. Germline V gene data show CDR1 as MGHDK and CDR2 as SYGVNS. The CDR3 DNA reads as TGTGCCAGCAGTGAAATACCAGGGGATGCCCATGGCTACACCTTC. Protein sequence: CASSEIPGDAHGYTF.

The chain links TRBV5-1 to TRBJ1-2; TRBD1 matches at 12 bases. CDR1 and CDR2 from the germline V gene are SGHRS and YFSETQ. There are 16 residues in the CDR3. V lost 7 bases to trimming and J lost 8 bases; unmatched junction nucleotides: 15. CDR3 bases: TGCGCCAGCGGAGAATGGGGGACAGGGGGCGCCCGGGGCTACACCTTC. This gives the protein CASGEWGTGGARGYTF.

The chain is built from TRBV7-9 and TRBJ1-5; D might be TRBD1 (5 bases). CDR3 size: 13 residues. V shed 3 bases and J shed 3 bases, with 6 bases lying between them. Germline V gives CDR1 SEHNR, CDR2 FQNEAQ (reference sequence). CDR3 nucleotides: TGTGCCAGCAGCTTTGGACACAATCAGCCCCAGCATTTT. Its protein is CASSFGHNQPQHF.